One and the same sample provided the 26 T cell receptor beta chains below, sequenced in a study of blood T cell repertoires in COVID-19. Repertoires were generated with immunoSEQ multiplex PCR, while TCRdb's copy carries only in-frame clones and drops some. The top ten clones hold roughly 7% of a sample with under 200,000 clones, about 88% of them seen once. The sequencing sample was made of peripheral blood. These receptors were taken from a woman aged 80 or over in a cohort sampled during active or convalescent COVID-19.

The chain joins TRBV2 to TRBJ1-5; unclear D gene. CDR3 length: 13 amino acids. The V gene lost 9 bases and the J gene lost 5 bases, with 14 bases spanning the gap. The germline V gene has CDR1 SNHLY and CDR2 FYNNEI. CDR3 residues: CASTPGSDQPQHF. The CDR3 nucleotides read TGTGCCAGTACCCCGGGTTCCGATCAGCCCCAGCATTTT.

The chain has TRBV3-1 (or the pseudogene TRBV3-2) and TRBJ2-5, with 7 bases identical to TRBD2. CDR3 size: 14 residues. Trimming cost V 1 base and J 1 base; bases outside gene matches: 0. CDR1 and CDR2 (germline): LGHDT, YNNKEL (reference sequence). The CDR3 spells CASSQGGGQETQYF. CDR3 sequence (DNA): TGTGCCAGCAGCCAAGGCGGGGGCCAAGAGACCCAGTACTTC.

The chain links TRBV19 to TRBJ1-5; 7 positions match TRBD1. The CDR3 consists of 17 residues. Germline V gene data show CDR1 as LNHDA and CDR2 as SQIVND (reference sequence). Trimming at V came to 6 bases and at J to 6 bases, leaving 17 bases not matched to a gene. CDR3 protein: CASRMDKATGLGQPQHF. Written as DNA, the CDR3 is TGTGCCAGTAGGATGGACAAGGCGACAGGGTTGGGTCAGCCCCAGCATTTT.

The chain couples TRBV7-9 to TRBJ2-4; 9 bases are shared with TRBD2. CDR1 is SEHNR, CDR2 FQNEAQ, per germline (reference sequence). CDR3 length equals 16 residues. V dropped 5 bases and J dropped 0; count of bases not matched to a gene: 5. The CDR3 nucleotides read TGTGCCAGCAGCATGAGCGGGGGGTTAGCCAAAAACATTCAGTACTTC. It translates to CASSMSGGLAKNIQYF.

The V and J genes are TRBV4-1 and TRBJ2-3, with 10 nucleotides matching TRBD2. V lost 0 bases to trimming and J lost 3 bases; unmatched junction nucleotides: 6. Germline V lookup: CDR1 MGHRA, CDR2 YSYEKL. The CDR3 extends over 17 amino acids. In DNA, the CDR3 is TGCGCCAGCAGCCAAGAGGCTAGCGGGAGAGGAACAGATACGCAGTATTTT. This sequence encodes CASSQEASGRGTDTQYF.

V and J are TRBV7-2 and TRBJ1-6; the match to TRBD1 covers 9 bases. The CDR3 has 16 residues. In germline, CDR1 is SGHTA, CDR2 FQGNSA. Trimming removed 5 bases from V and 9 bases from J; junction bases left unmatched: 11. The CDR3 loop is CASSRRRDRAGSPLHF. The CDR3 DNA reads TGTGCCAGCAGCAGACGCCGGGACAGGGCTGGTTCACCCCTCCACTTT.

The chain joins TRBV6-1 to TRBJ2-7, with TRBD2 identical over 8 bases. J lost 0 bases, V lost 3 bases, and 4 bases had no gene match. The CDR3 consists of 15 residues. Germline loops: CDR1 MNHNS, CDR2 SASEGT. CDR3 in DNA: TGTGCCAGCAGTGATTCAAGCGGGAGCTCCTACGAGCAGTACGTC. It codes for CASSDSSGSSYEQYV.

This chain joins TRBV19 and TRBJ1-2, with 10 positions matching TRBD1. V gave up 7 bases and J gave up 2 bases; unmatched junction bases: 10. The germline V gene encodes CDR1 LNHDA and CDR2 SQIVND (reference sequence). The CDR3 is 16 residues long. CDR3 in DNA: TGTGCCAGTACCGCCGGGACAGGGGTCTCGAACTATGGCTACACCTTC. It is translated as CASTAGTGVSNYGYTF. The variable domain in full, with the rest retrieved from reference TRBV19 and TRBJ1-2, is DGGITQSPKYLFRKEGQNVTLSCEQNLNHDAMYWYRQDPGQGLRLIYYSQIVNDFQKGDIAEGYSVSREKKESFPLTVTSAQKNPTAFYLCASTAGTGVSNYGYTFGSGTRLTVV.

The chain has TRBV6-2 or TRBV6-3 and TRBJ2-2; no definite D call. Germline values: CDR1 MNHEY, CDR2 SVGEGT. The CDR3 extends over 12 amino acids. Deletions cut 2 bases from V and 6 bases from J, with 4 bases between. The CDR3 protein is CASSYSPGELFF. The CDR3 region has the DNA TGTGCCAGCAGTTACAGCCCCGGGGAGCTGTTTTTT.

The gene calls are TRBV3-1 (or the pseudogene TRBV3-2) and TRBJ1-5; D unclear. Germline loops: CDR1 LGHDT, CDR2 YNNKEL (reference sequence). CDR3 length: 12 residues. Trimming left V 1 base short and J 9 bases short, with 7 bases between. Here the CDR3 reads CASSQGPGPQHF. The CDR3 DNA is TGTGCCAGCAGCCAAGGGCCGGGGCCCCAGCATTTT.

The chain employs TRBV20-1 and TRBJ1-2; no clear D. The CDR3 totals 10 residues. The V gene lost 5 bases and the J gene lost 2 bases, with 3 bases spanning the gap. From germline, CDR1 is DFQATT and CDR2 SNEGSKA (reference sequence). The CDR3 region is CSAANYGYTF. The CDR3 DNA reads as TGCAGTGCTGCGAACTATGGCTACACCTTC.

The CDR3 loop reads CASRQVLFHEQYF. The DNA of the CDR3 is TGTGCCAGCCGCCAGGTATTATTCCACGAGCAGTACTTC. The V and J genes are TRBV28 and TRBJ2-7; D remains unclear. CDR1 is MDHEN and CDR2 is SYDVKM in the germline V gene. CDR3 length equals 13 residues. V lost 8 bases, J lost 5 bases, and 16 bases lay in between. Full variable domain (missing parts from reference TRBV28 and TRBJ2-7): DVKVTQSSRYLVKRTGEKVFLECVQDMDHENMFWYRQDPGLGLRLIYFSYDVKMKEKGDIPEGYSVSREKKERFSLILESASTNQTSMYLCASRQVLFHEQYFGPGTRLTVT.

The rearrangement joins TRBV29-1 to TRBJ2-6; D call uncertain. V was clipped by 6 bases and J by 0 bases, with 3 bases between them. The CDR3 spans 12 residues. Germline V gene data show CDR1 as SQVTM and CDR2 as ANQGSEA. CDR3 bases: TGCAGCGTACTCTCTGGGGCCAACGTCCTGACTTTC. Translated: CSVLSGANVLTF.

This chain connects TRBV6-1 to TRBJ2-7; no clear D gene. The germline V gene has CDR1 MNHNS and CDR2 SASEGT. The CDR3 extends over 14 amino acids. Trimming took off 1 base at V and 0 bases at J, with 7 bases between the two ends. Here the CDR3 DNA reads TGTGCCAGCAGTGAAGGGCCTGGCTCCTACGAGCAGTACGTC. Protein: CASSEGPGSYEQYV.

The chain couples TRBV7-9 to TRBJ2-7; 9 bases agree with TRBD1. Germline trimming cut 6 bases from V and 7 bases from J; bases unmatched to any gene: 10. This CDR3 has 14 amino acids. The germline V gene has CDR1 SEHNR and CDR2 FQNEAQ (reference sequence). The CDR3 is CASSQTGGSREQYF. The CDR3 DNA reads as TGTGCCAGCAGTCAGACAGGGGGGTCTAGGGAGCAGTACTTC. Based on the CDR3 plus reference TRBV7-9 and TRBJ2-7, the full variable domain is DTGVSQNPRHKITKRGQNVTFRCDPISEHNRLYWYRQTLGQGPEFLTYFQNEAQLEKSRLLSDRFSAERPKGSFSTLEIQRTEQGDSAMYLCASSQTGGSREQYFGPGTRLTVT.

This clone was found a few times. The chain has TRBV29-1 and TRBJ1-2; D might be TRBD1 (5 bases). The CDR3 contains 15 residues. In germline, CDR1 is SQVTM, CDR2 ANQGSEA. Trimming shortened V by 0 bases and J by 4 bases, and 15 bases separated the two germline ends. Written as DNA, the CDR3 is TGCAGCGTTGAAGAGCACGGAGGGGCCCTCTATGGCTACACCTTC. It is translated as CSVEEHGGALYGYTF. Variable domain in full (rest from reference TRBV29-1 and TRBJ1-2): SAVISQKPSRDICQRGTSLTIQCQVDSQVTMMFWYRQQPGQSLTLIATANQGSEATYESGFVIDKFPISRPNLTFSTLTVSNMSPEDSSIYLCSVEEHGGALYGYTFGSGTRLTVV.

The gene calls are TRBV18 and TRBJ2-7; TRBD1 matches 7 bases. This CDR3 comprises 16 residues. With V trimmed by 6 bases and J by 3 bases, 14 bases remained unmatched. CDR1 is KGHSH and CDR2 is LQKENI in the germline V gene. Here the CDR3 reads CASSPRLDRPLYEQYV. In DNA form, the CDR3 reads TGTGCCAGCTCTCCAAGATTGGACAGGCCACTCTACGAGCAGTACGTC.

This clone was observed a single time. The genes are TRBV10-3 and TRBJ2-7; D unresolved. Germline CDR1 is ENHRY and CDR2 is SYGVKD. Trimming pared 0 bases from V and 1 base from J, leaving 7 bases between. The CDR3 consists of 14 residues. CDR3 DNA: TGTGCCATCAGTGAGTCGGGCAGATCCTACGAGCAGTACGTC. Translating gives CAISESGRSYEQYV.

The V call is TRBV27, the J call TRBJ2-5; 13 nucleotides align to TRBD2. Germline V gene data show CDR1 as MNHEY and CDR2 as SMNVEV (reference sequence). The CDR3 spans 16 residues. J gave up 1 base and V 5 bases, and 4 bases lay outside the gene matches. CDR3 sequence reads: CASSRTSGSAQETQYF. In DNA form, the CDR3 reads TGTGCCAGCAGTCGGACTAGCGGGAGTGCCCAAGAGACCCAGTACTTC.

The chain recombines TRBV7-9 with TRBJ2-7, with D possibly matching TRBD1 (6 bases). CDR1 is SEHNR and CDR2 is FQNEAQ in the germline V gene (reference sequence). V lost 7 bases and J 3 bases, leaving 16 bases between the germline ends. The CDR3 spans 14 residues. CDR3 sequence: CASKPGEKYYEQYV. The CDR3 nucleotides read TGTGCCAGCAAGCCAGGGGAGAAATACTACGAGCAGTACGTC.

This clone was seen more than once but under ten times. The genes are TRBV5-1 and TRBJ1-2; maybe TRBD1 (5 bases). V gave up 4 bases and J gave up 4 bases, with 14 bases separating them. From germline, CDR1 is SGHRS and CDR2 YFSETQ. The CDR3 totals 14 residues. CDR3 coding DNA: TGCGCCAGCAGCCAGGAGGGGATTTCCTATGGCTACACCTTC. Its protein product is CASSQEGISYGYTF.

Only one count was recorded for this clone. This rearrangement joins TRBV15 to TRBJ2-7, with a tentative D call TRBD1 (5 bases). Germline lookup yields CDR1 LNHNV and CDR2 YYDKDF (reference sequence). CDR3 length: 12 amino acids. V lost 5 bases to trimming and J lost 3 bases, with 8 bases between them. For the CDR3, the DNA is TGTGCCACCAGCCAAGACAGCTACGAGCAGTACGTC. Translating it yields CATSQDSYEQYV.

The chain links TRBV28 to TRBJ1-2; D possibly corresponds to TRBD1 (6 bases). The CDR3 is 16 residues long. V was pared by 3 bases and J by 4 bases, with 18 bases between. CDR1 is MDHEN and CDR2 is SYDVKM in the germline V gene. The CDR3 loop reads CASSLGKGGHLYGYTF. In nucleotides, the CDR3 is TGTGCCAGCAGTTTGGGTAAAGGGGGTCACCTCTATGGCTACACCTTC.

The chain combines TRBV2 with TRBJ1-1; 8 bases fit TRBD1. The germline CDR1 and CDR2 sequences are SNHLY and FYNNEI. The CDR3 is 14 amino acids. V was pared by 11 bases and J by 6 bases, with 14 bases of the junction left unmatched. The CDR3 reads CASRVGQGAPEAFF. CDR3 nucleotides: TGTGCCTCACGGGTGGGGCAGGGGGCGCCTGAAGCTTTCTTT.

This clone was seen a single time. The chain recombines TRBV3-1 (or the pseudogene TRBV3-2) with TRBJ2-6, with D tentatively TRBD1 (6 bases). The CDR3 length is 17 residues. The germline V gene has CDR1 LGHDT and CDR2 YNNKEL (reference sequence). Trimming stripped 1 base from V and 2 bases from J, with 12 bases between. Written as DNA, the CDR3 is TGTGCCAGCAGCCAAGTACAGGGCGATCCTGGGGCCAACGTCCTGACTTTC. Protein sequence: CASSQVQGDPGANVLTF.

V is TRBV9 and J is TRBJ2-2, with TRBD1 identical over 7 bases. The CDR3 runs 15 residues. Germline CDR1 and CDR2: SGDLS and YYNGEE. With V trimmed by 2 bases and J by 1 base, 2 bases remained unmatched. This CDR3 reads CASSVRDRNTGELFF. In nucleotides, the CDR3 is TGTGCCAGCAGCGTCCGGGACAGGAACACCGGGGAGCTGTTTTTT.